This T cell receptor (beta chain) comes out of a study of beta chain features in type 1 diabetes. Study details: Healthy donors and patients showed comparable age, gender and cell yields. Findings and caveats of the study: All four CD4+ subsets from Type 1 diabetes patients carried moderately but significantly shorter TCRB CDR3s.

Sorted populations all exceeded 95% purity. For this clone: What it binds is not known. The germline gene is not matched at one end of the junction; a read error may be the cause.

Expressed TCRB transcripts were sequenced after all isolated RNA was converted to cDNA. TCRdb's table, derived via immunoSEQ multiplex PCR, lists solely in-frame clones and lacks some. The sample records around 140,000 clones, roughly an eighth being singletons. The sequenced material came from central memory CD4+ T cells from blood. The origin of this receptor is a man in his late teens or twenties with type 1 diabetes.

The CDR3 is CASSPGGNVLTF. CDR3 in DNA: TGTGCCAGCAGTCCAGGGGGCAACGTCCTGACTTTC. The V call is TRBV6-1, the J call TRBJ2-6, with TRBD1 matching over 7 bases. The CDR3 is 12 residues long. The germline CDR1 and CDR2 sequences are MNHNS and SASEGT.